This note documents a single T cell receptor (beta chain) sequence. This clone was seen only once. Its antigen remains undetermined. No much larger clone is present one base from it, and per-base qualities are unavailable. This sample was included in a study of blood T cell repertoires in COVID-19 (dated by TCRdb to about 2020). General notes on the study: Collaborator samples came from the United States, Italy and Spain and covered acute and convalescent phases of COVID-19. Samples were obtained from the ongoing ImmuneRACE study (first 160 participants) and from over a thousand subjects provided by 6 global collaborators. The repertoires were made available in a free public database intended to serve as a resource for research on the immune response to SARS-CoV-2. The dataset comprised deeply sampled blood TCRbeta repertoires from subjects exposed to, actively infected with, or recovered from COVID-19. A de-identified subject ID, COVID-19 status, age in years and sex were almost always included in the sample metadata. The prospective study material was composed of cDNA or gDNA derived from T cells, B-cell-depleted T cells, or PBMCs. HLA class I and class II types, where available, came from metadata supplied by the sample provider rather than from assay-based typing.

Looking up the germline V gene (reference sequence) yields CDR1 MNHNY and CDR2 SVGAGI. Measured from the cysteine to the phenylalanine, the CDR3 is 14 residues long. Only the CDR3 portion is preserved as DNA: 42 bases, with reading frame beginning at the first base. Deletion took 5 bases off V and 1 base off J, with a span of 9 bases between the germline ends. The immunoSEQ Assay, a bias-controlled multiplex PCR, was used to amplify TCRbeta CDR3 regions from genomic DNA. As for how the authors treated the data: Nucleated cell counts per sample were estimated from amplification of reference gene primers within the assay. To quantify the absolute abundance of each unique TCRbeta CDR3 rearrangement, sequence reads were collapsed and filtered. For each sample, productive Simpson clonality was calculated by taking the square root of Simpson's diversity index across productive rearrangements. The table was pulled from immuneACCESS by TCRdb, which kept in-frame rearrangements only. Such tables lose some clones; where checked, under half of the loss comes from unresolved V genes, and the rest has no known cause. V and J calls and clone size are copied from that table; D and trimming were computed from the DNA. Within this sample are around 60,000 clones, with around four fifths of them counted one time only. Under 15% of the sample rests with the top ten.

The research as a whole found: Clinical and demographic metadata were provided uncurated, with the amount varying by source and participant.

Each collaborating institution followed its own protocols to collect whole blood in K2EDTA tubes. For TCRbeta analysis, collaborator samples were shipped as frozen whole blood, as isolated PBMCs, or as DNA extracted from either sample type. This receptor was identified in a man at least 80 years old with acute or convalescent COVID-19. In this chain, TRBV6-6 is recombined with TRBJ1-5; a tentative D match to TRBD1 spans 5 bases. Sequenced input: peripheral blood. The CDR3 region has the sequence CASSDSNSNQPQHF. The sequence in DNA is TGTGCCAGCAGTGACAGCAACAGCAATCAGCCCCAGCATTTT.